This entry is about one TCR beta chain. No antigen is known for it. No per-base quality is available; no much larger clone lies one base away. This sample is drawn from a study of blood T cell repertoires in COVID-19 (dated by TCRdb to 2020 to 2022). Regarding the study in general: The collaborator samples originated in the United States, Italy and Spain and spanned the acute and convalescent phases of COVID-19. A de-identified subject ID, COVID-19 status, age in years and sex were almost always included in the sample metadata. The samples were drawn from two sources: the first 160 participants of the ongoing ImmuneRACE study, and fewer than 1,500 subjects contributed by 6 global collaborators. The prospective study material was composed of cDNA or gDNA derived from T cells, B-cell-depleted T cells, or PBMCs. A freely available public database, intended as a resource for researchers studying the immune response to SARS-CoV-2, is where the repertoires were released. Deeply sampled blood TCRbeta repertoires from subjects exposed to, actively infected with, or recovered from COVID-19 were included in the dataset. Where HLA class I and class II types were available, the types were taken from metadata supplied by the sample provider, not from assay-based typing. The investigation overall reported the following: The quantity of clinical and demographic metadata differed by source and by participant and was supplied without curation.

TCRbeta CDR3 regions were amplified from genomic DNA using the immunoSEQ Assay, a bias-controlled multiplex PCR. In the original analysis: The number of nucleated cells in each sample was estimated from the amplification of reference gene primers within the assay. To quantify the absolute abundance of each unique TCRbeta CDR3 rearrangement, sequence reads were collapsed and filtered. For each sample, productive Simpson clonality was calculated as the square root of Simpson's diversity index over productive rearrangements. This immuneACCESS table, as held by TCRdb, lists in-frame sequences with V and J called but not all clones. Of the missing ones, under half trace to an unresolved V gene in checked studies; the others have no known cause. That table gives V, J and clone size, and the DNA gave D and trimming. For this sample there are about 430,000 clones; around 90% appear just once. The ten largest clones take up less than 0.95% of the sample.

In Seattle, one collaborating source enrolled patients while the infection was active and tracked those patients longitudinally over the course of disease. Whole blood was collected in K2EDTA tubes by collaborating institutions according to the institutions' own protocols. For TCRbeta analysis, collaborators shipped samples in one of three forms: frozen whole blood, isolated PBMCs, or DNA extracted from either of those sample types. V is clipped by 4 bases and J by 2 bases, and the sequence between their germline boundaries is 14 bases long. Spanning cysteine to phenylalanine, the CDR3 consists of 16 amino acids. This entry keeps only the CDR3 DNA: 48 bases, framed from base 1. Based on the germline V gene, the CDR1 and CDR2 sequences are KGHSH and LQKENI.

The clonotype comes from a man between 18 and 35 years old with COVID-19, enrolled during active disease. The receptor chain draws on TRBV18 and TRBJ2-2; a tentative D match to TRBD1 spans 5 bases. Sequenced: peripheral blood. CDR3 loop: CASSRGTTANTGELFF. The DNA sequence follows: TGTGCCAGCTCACGAGGAACGACAGCCAACACCGGGGAGCTGTTTTTT.